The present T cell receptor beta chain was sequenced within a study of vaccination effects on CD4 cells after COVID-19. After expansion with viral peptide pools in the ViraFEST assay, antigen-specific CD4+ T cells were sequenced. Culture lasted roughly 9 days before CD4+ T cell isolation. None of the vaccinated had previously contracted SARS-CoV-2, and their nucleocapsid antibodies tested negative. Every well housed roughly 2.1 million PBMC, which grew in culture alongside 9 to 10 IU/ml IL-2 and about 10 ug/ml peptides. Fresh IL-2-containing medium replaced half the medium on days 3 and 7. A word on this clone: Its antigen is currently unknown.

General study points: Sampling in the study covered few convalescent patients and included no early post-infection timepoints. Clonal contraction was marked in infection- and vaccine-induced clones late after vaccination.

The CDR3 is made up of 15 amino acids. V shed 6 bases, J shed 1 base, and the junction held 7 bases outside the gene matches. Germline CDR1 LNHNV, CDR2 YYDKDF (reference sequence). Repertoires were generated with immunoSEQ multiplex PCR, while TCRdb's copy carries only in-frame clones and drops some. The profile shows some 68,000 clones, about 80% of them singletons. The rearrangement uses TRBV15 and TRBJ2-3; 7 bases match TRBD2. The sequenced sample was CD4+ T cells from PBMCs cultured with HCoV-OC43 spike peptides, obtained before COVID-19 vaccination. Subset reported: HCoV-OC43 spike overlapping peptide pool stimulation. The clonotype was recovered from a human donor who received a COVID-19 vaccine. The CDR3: CATRERGEGTDTQYF. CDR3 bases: TGTGCCACCAGGGAGCGGGGTGAAGGCACAGATACGCAGTATTTT.